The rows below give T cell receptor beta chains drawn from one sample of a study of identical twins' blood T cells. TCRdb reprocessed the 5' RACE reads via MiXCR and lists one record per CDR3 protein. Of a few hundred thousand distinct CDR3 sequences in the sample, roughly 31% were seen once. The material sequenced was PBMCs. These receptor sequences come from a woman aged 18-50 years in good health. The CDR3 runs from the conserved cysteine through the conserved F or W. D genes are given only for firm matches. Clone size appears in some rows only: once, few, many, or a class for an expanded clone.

CDR3 DNA: TGTGCCAGCAGGGAAACCGGGACTAGCGGCACAGATACGCAGTATTTT
CDR3 protein: CASRETGTSGTDTQYF
V gene: TRBV6-6
J gene: TRBJ2-3
D gene: TRBD2
clone size: few

CDR3 DNA: TGTACCAGCAGTCCAGGGGTGAGCAATCAGCCCCAGCATTTT
CDR3 protein: CTSSPGVSNQPQHF
V gene: TRBV27
J gene: TRBJ1-5
D gene: NA
clone size: NA

CDR3 DNA: TGCAGTGCTAGAGGGTCAGCGGGGGTCGCTGAAGCTTTCTTT
CDR3 protein: CSARGSAGVAEAFF
V gene: TRBV20-1
J gene: TRBJ1-1
D gene: NA
clone size: NA

CDR3 DNA: TGCAGTGCTAGAGGGGGCCTGCGAGAAAAACTGTTTTTT
CDR3 protein: CSARGGLREKLFF
V gene: TRBV20-1
J gene: TRBJ1-4
D gene: NA
clone size: NA

CDR3 DNA: TGTGCCAGCAGCCCTCTCTCCCGCGACGATGAGCAGTTCTTC
CDR3 protein: CASSPLSRDDEQFF
V gene: TRBV9
J gene: TRBJ2-1
D gene: NA
clone size: NA

CDR3 DNA: TGCAGTGCCGCAGGGACGGTAAGGGATGAGCAGTTCTTC
CDR3 protein: CSAAGTVRDEQFF
V gene: TRBV20-1
J gene: TRBJ2-1
D gene: NA
clone size: few

CDR3 DNA: TGCTCCAGCAGCTTGGGCGATTTCGGAAACACCATATATTTT
CDR3 protein: CSSSLGDFGNTIYF
V gene: TRBV5-1
J gene: TRBJ1-3
D gene: NA
clone size: NA

CDR3 DNA: TGTACCAGTACGCCCCGGGGAGGTGAAAAACTGTTTTTT
CDR3 protein: CTSTPRGGEKLFF
V gene: TRBV19
J gene: TRBJ1-4
D gene: NA
clone size: NA

CDR3 DNA: TGCAGTGCTACCGGGGGGGCCGCGGTTGACAATGAGCAGTTCTTC
CDR3 protein: CSATGGAAVDNEQFF
V gene: TRBV20-1
J gene: TRBJ2-1
D gene: TRBD2
clone size: NA

CDR3 DNA: TGTGCCATCAGGACGGACAGGGGGGTAAATTCACCCCTCCACTTT
CDR3 protein: CAIRTDRGVNSPLHF
V gene: TRBV10-3
J gene: TRBJ1-6
D gene: TRBD1
clone size: few

CDR3 DNA: TGTGCCAGTAGTATAGAGGGGACTCCCAATTCACCCCTCCACTTT
CDR3 protein: CASSIEGTPNSPLHF
V gene: TRBV19
J gene: TRBJ1-6
D gene: NA
clone size: few

CDR3 DNA: TGTGCCAGCTCACCACCTAGTGTCAATGAGCAGTTCTTC
CDR3 protein: CASSPPSVNEQFF
V gene: TRBV18
J gene: TRBJ2-1
D gene: NA
clone size: NA

CDR3 DNA: TGTGCCAGCAGCAGACCGACAGTCTCCTACGAGCAGTACTTC
CDR3 protein: CASSRPTVSYEQYF
V gene: TRBV7-9
J gene: TRBJ2-7
D gene: NA
clone size: NA

CDR3 DNA: TGTGCCAGCTCACCAAGTAGGGGAGGAACTGAAGCTTTCTTT
CDR3 protein: CASSPSRGGTEAFF
V gene: TRBV18
J gene: TRBJ1-1
D gene: NA
clone size: few

CDR3 DNA: TGTGCTAGTGCCCCGGATAGCAATCAGCCCCAGCATTTT
CDR3 protein: CASAPDSNQPQHF
V gene: TRBV12-5
J gene: TRBJ1-5
D gene: NA
clone size: many

CDR3 DNA: TGCAGTGCTAGAATCGAGATAGGGGGAACTTCATTTGAAAAACTGTTTTTT
CDR3 protein: CSARIEIGGTSFEKLFF
V gene: TRBV20-1
J gene: TRBJ1-4
D gene: NA
clone size: few

CDR3 DNA: TGTGCCAGCAGTTTAGGAGGAAGCGGGACCGATACGCAGTATTTT
CDR3 protein: CASSLGGSGTDTQYF
V gene: TRBV12-3/TRBV12-4
J gene: TRBJ2-3
D gene: TRBD2
clone size: NA

CDR3 DNA: TGTGCCAGCATGGGGGAGGCTTGCTACGAGCAGTACTTC
CDR3 protein: CASMGEACYEQYF
V gene: TRBV2
J gene: TRBJ2-7
D gene: NA
clone size: NA

CDR3 DNA: TGTGCCAGCTCCGCGACTGGAAACACCGGGGAGCTGTTTTTT
CDR3 protein: CASSATGNTGELFF
V gene: TRBV12-3/TRBV12-4
J gene: TRBJ2-2
D gene: NA
clone size: NA

CDR3 DNA: TGTGCCATCAATCAAGGGCTGAACACCGGGGAGCTGTTTTTT
CDR3 protein: CAINQGLNTGELFF
V gene: TRBV10-3
J gene: TRBJ2-2
D gene: NA
clone size: few

CDR3 DNA: TGCGCCAGCAGCTTGTTAGCGTCAACTAATGAAAAACTGTTTTTT
CDR3 protein: CASSLLASTNEKLFF
V gene: TRBV5-1
J gene: TRBJ1-4
D gene: NA
clone size: NA

CDR3 DNA: TGCAGTGCTACGTCAGGGACCCTGGGGGGCGAGCAGTACTTC
CDR3 protein: CSATSGTLGGEQYF
V gene: TRBV20-1
J gene: TRBJ2-7
D gene: NA
clone size: few

CDR3 DNA: TGTGCCAGCAGTCAAGGGTTTGGAAACACCATATATTTT
CDR3 protein: CASSQGFGNTIYF
V gene: TRBV27
J gene: TRBJ1-3
D gene: NA
clone size: few

CDR3 DNA: TGTGCCAGCAGCTTAACGACGGGCGTCCACTATGGCTACACCTTC
CDR3 protein: CASSLTTGVHYGYTF
V gene: TRBV7-9
J gene: TRBJ1-2
D gene: NA
clone size: NA

CDR3 DNA: TGCGCCAGCAGCTTATACTCTAGGGGGGATATGAACACTGAAGCTTTCTTT
CDR3 protein: CASSLYSRGDMNTEAFF
V gene: TRBV5-1
J gene: TRBJ1-1
D gene: NA
clone size: few

CDR3 DNA: TGTGCCAGCAGTTTAGGGATTTTGGGACAGGGGGATGTTCGCTATGGCTACACCTTC
CDR3 protein: CASSLGILGQGDVRYGYTF
V gene: TRBV12-3/TRBV12-4
J gene: TRBJ1-2
D gene: TRBD1
clone size: NA

CDR3 DNA: TGTGCCAGCAGTTTCCCCCGGACAGATAGCATGAACACTGAAGCTTTCTTT
CDR3 protein: CASSFPRTDSMNTEAFF
V gene: TRBV28
J gene: TRBJ1-1
D gene: NA
clone size: NA

CDR3 DNA: TGTGCCTGCAGGCTTAATTCACACAACGTCCTGACTTTC
CDR3 protein: CACRLNSHNVLTF
V gene: TRBV6-5
J gene: TRBJ2-6
D gene: NA
clone size: NA

CDR3 DNA: TGTGCCAGCAGTTTATATGGAGACAAGGGACCCTATGGCTACACCTTC
CDR3 protein: CASSLYGDKGPYGYTF
V gene: TRBV27
J gene: TRBJ1-2
D gene: NA
clone size: NA

CDR3 DNA: TGTGCCAGTACAGGGTGGGATGAGCAGTTCTTC
CDR3 protein: CASTGWDEQFF
V gene: TRBV10-3
J gene: TRBJ2-1
D gene: NA
clone size: many

CDR3 DNA: TGCAGTGCTGACCAGGGAAACGCCTTAGGAAAACTGTTTTTT
CDR3 protein: CSADQGNALGKLFF
V gene: TRBV20-1
J gene: TRBJ1-4
D gene: NA
clone size: NA

CDR3 DNA: TGCAGTGCTAGAGGGGGCCGAAGAAATGAGCAGTTCTTC
CDR3 protein: CSARGGRRNEQFF
V gene: TRBV20-1
J gene: TRBJ2-1
D gene: NA
clone size: few

CDR3 DNA: TGTGCCAGCAGCTTCCGGGACAGGGGGAGAAATGGGCAGTATTTT
CDR3 protein: CASSFRDRGRNGQYF
V gene: TRBV11-2
J gene: TRBJ2-3
D gene: TRBD1
clone size: NA

CDR3 DNA: TGCAGTGCTAGACAGGGACTAGCGGGAGCATCGGCCTTCGAGCAGTACTTC
CDR3 protein: CSARQGLAGASAFEQYF
V gene: TRBV20-1
J gene: TRBJ2-7
D gene: TRBD2
clone size: few

CDR3 DNA: TGTGCCAGCAGCTTGGCAACAGATACGCAGTATTTT
CDR3 protein: CASSLATDTQYF
V gene: TRBV7-9
J gene: TRBJ2-3
D gene: NA
clone size: many

CDR3 DNA: TGTGCCAGCAGTGAGACATATAGCAATCAGCCCCAGCATTTT
CDR3 protein: CASSETYSNQPQHF
V gene: TRBV25-1
J gene: TRBJ1-5
D gene: NA
clone size: many

CDR3 DNA: TGCAGTGCTAGTCTGCATGGGGCAGATACGCAGTATTTT
CDR3 protein: CSASLHGADTQYF
V gene: TRBV20-1
J gene: TRBJ2-3
D gene: NA
clone size: few

CDR3 DNA: TGTGCCAGCAGCTCCGGCCAGGGTTTCTCTGGGGCCAACGTCCTGACTTTC
CDR3 protein: CASSSGQGFSGANVLTF
V gene: TRBV7-9
J gene: TRBJ2-6
D gene: NA
clone size: few

CDR3 DNA: TGTGCCATCAGAGGCCTGGACGGGCAGCCCCAGCATTTT
CDR3 protein: CAIRGLDGQPQHF
V gene: TRBV10-3
J gene: TRBJ1-5
D gene: NA
clone size: NA

CDR3 DNA: TGCGCCAGCAGCCAGATAGGGCTTACTAATGAAAAACTGTTTTTT
CDR3 protein: CASSQIGLTNEKLFF
V gene: TRBV4-1
J gene: TRBJ1-4
D gene: NA
clone size: once

CDR3 DNA: TGTGCCAGCAGCTCTGGGTGGGACTACGAGCAGTACTTC
CDR3 protein: CASSSGWDYEQYF
V gene: TRBV5-4
J gene: TRBJ2-7
D gene: NA
clone size: few

CDR3 DNA: TGTGCCAGCACCCAAGAAAGTTTTAGTGAGCAGTTCTTC
CDR3 protein: CASTQESFSEQFF
V gene: TRBV6-2/TRBV6-3
J gene: TRBJ2-1
D gene: NA
clone size: few

CDR3 DNA: TGTGCCAGCAGATCTCTACCCTCTAATGAAAAACTGTTTTTT
CDR3 protein: CASRSLPSNEKLFF
V gene: TRBV21-1
J gene: TRBJ1-4
D gene: NA
clone size: NA

CDR3 DNA: TGTGCCACCAGCAGAGATCGGCAGCTAATTCCCTATGGCTACACCTTC
CDR3 protein: CATSRDRQLIPYGYTF
V gene: TRBV15
J gene: TRBJ1-2
D gene: NA
clone size: NA

CDR3 DNA: TGCAGCGTTCGGTGGGGCGAAGGCACTGAAGCTTTCTTT
CDR3 protein: CSVRWGEGTEAFF
V gene: TRBV29-1
J gene: TRBJ1-1
D gene: NA
clone size: NA

CDR3 DNA: TGCAGCGTTGGGGTGTTGGAAGACATTCAGTACTTC
CDR3 protein: CSVGVLEDIQYF
V gene: TRBV29-1
J gene: TRBJ2-4
D gene: NA
clone size: many

CDR3 DNA: TGCAGTTGTTTGGGTGATACGCAGTATTTT
CDR3 protein: CSCLGDTQYF
V gene: TRBV20-1
J gene: TRBJ2-3
D gene: NA
clone size: few

CDR3 DNA: TGCAGCGTTGAGGCTGGGGCGAACACCATATATTTT
CDR3 protein: CSVEAGANTIYF
V gene: TRBV29-1
J gene: TRBJ1-3
D gene: NA
clone size: NA

CDR3 DNA: TGTGCCAGCAGCTCCCAACAGAGCAATCAGCCCCAGCATTTT
CDR3 protein: CASSSQQSNQPQHF
V gene: TRBV7-9
J gene: TRBJ1-5
D gene: NA
clone size: NA

CDR3 DNA: TGTGCCAGCAGCTCGACAGGGGACGACTACGAGCAGTACTTC
CDR3 protein: CASSSTGDDYEQYF
V gene: TRBV5-4
J gene: TRBJ2-7
D gene: TRBD1
clone size: NA

CDR3 DNA: TGTGCCACCCTCCTACTGACAAGTTACAATGAGCAGTTCTTC
CDR3 protein: CATLLLTSYNEQFF
V gene: TRBV24-1
J gene: TRBJ2-1
D gene: NA
clone size: NA

CDR3 DNA: TGCAGTGCTACTACTCAGGGGGGTGGCAATCAGCCCCAGCATTTT
CDR3 protein: CSATTQGGGNQPQHF
V gene: TRBV20-1
J gene: TRBJ1-5
D gene: TRBD1
clone size: few